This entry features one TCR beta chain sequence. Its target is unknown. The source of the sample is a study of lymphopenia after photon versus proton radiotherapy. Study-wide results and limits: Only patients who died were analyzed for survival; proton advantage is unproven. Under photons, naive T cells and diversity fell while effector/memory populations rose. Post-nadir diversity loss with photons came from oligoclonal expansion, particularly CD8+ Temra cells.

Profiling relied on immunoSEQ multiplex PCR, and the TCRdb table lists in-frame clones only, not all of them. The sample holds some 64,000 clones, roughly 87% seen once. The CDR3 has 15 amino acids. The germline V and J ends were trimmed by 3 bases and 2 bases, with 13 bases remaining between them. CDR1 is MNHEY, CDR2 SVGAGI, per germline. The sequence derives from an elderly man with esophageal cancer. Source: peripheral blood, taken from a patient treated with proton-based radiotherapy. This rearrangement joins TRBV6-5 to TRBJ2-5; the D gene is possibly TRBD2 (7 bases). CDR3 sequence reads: CASSYYGGQQETQYF. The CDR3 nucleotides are TGTGCCAGCAGTTATTACGGGGGGCAACAAGAGACCCAGTACTTC.